Below are 19 T cell receptor beta chains sequenced from a single sample in a study of T cells in Graves' hyperthyroidism and ophthalmopathy (dated by TCRdb to the late 2010s). The protocol used for the library was multiplex PCR. The sequencer was an Illumina HiSeq 2000. TCR beta CDR3 regions were amplified from RNA transcripts. For the first round of RT-PCR on the TCR CDR3, the HTBI primer set was used together with the Qiagen OneStep RT-PCR kit. TCRdb reanalyzed the raw reads on its own, using fastp at Q25 for trimming and MiXCR for clone calling, and kept in-frame beta chains. Duplicate CDR3 protein sequences are folded into a single record with the most common DNA and genes. Across this sample there are hundreds of thousands of distinct CDR3 sequences, with around 15% seen only once. The ten largest account for 10% of the sample. Sequenced material: blood. These receptors were collected from a woman aged 18 to 35 with Graves' hyperthyroidism.

This clonotype was recorded a few times. This may stem from a read error, because a much larger clone lies one nucleotide away. This chain connects TRBV30 to TRBJ2-1; no clear D. Germline V gives CDR1 GTSNPN, CDR2 SVGIG (reference sequence). This CDR3 region has 13 residues. This chain's CDR3 is CAWMGRNYSEQFF. In DNA form, the CDR3 reads TGTGCCTGGATGGGTCGTAATTACAGTGAGCAGTTCTTC.

This clonotype was observed a few times. This rearrangement joins TRBV24-1 to TRBJ2-1; 8 positions agree with TRBD2. Per the germline V gene, CDR1 is KGHDR and CDR2 is SFDVKD. The length of the CDR3 is 14 residues. The V and J ends lost 1 base and 8 bases, in that order; junction bases with no gene match: 3. DNA for the CDR3: TGTGCCACCAGTGATTTAGGGCGGGGGGATGAGCAGTTCTTC. Translating gives CATSDLGRGDEQFF.

This clonotype was picked up many times. The chain uses TRBV5-1 and TRBJ1-1, with D possibly TRBD1 on 5 matching bases. The CDR3 has 15 amino acids. Germline CDR1 and CDR2: SGHRS and YFSETQ. Between the trimmed V and J ends, which lost 5 bases and 1 base, there was a span of 15 bases. The DNA of the CDR3 is TGCGCCAGCAGTGTGGACACAGCGGGGAACACTGAAGCTTTCTTT. It yields the protein CASSVDTAGNTEAFF.

This clonotype was seen more than once but under ten times. The genes are TRBV7-8 and TRBJ2-4; TRBD2 agrees at 8 bases. The germline gives CDR1 SGHVS, CDR2 FQNEAQ. The CDR3 is 20 amino acids. V was clipped by 4 bases and J by 0 bases; unmatched bases: 17. CDR3 sequence (DNA): TGTGCCAGCAGCTCAGACCGTGGATCTAGCGGGCCCCTAGCCAAAAACATTCAGTACTTC. Translation gives CASSSDRGSSGPLAKNIQYF.

This clonotype was recorded many times. The chain combines TRBV7-2 with TRBJ1-5; 7 nucleotides line up with TRBD1. J was trimmed by 7 bases and V by 0 bases; bases with no gene match: 3. Germline V lookup: CDR1 SGHTA, CDR2 FQGNSA. The length of the CDR3 is 14 residues. The CDR3 region is CASSLAQGGQPQHF. As DNA, the CDR3 is TGTGCCAGCAGCTTAGCTCAGGGGGGCCAGCCCCAGCATTTT.

The chain is built from TRBV20-1 and TRBJ2-4, with 7 bases identical to TRBD1. The ends lost 3 bases at V and 8 bases at J; junction bases unmatched: 7. The CDR3 contains 13 residues. Germline CDR1 and CDR2: DFQATT and SNEGSKA (reference sequence). The CDR3 sequence is CSARKGQRDIQYF. The CDR3, as DNA: TGCAGTGCTAGGAAGGGACAGCGCGACATTCAGTACTTC.

In this sample, this clonotype turned up many times. This chain links TRBV3-1 with TRBJ2-3; D may be TRBD1 or TRBD2 (5 bases each). The V end lost 4 bases, the J end lost 7 bases, and 6 bases lay between the germline ends. This CDR3 has 11 amino acids. From germline, CDR1 is LGHDT and CDR2 YNNKEL (reference sequence). The CDR3 here is CASSRGYTQYF. Written as DNA, the CDR3 is TGTGCCAGCAGCCGGGGGTATACGCAGTATTTT.

This chain connects TRBV9 to TRBJ2-2, with TRBD1 identical over 11 bases. Germline CDR1 reads SGDLS; CDR2 reads YYNGEE. CDR3 size: 17 residues. The junction had 9 bases not matched to a gene; V was cut back by 3 bases and J by 5 bases. Here the CDR3 DNA reads TGTGCCAGCAGCGCCCCCGGGGACAGGGGGTCTACCGGGGAGCTGTTTTTT. It yields the protein CASSAPGDRGSTGELFF.

A few counts support this clonotype. No conserved phenylalanine or tryptophan is present at the end of the CDR3, so a read error is the likely explanation. The chain combines TRBV11-2 with TRBJ2-5; 7 positions match TRBD2. CDR3 size: 14 residues. Germline CDR1 reads SGHAT; CDR2 reads FQNNGV. V lost 5 bases and J lost 5; bases outside the gene matches: 8. CDR3 in DNA: TGTGCCAGCAGCCCCGGGGGGTTTGGGGAGACCCAGTACCTC. It codes for CASSPGGFGETQYL.

This clonotype was counted at least ten times. The chain has TRBV7-9 and TRBJ1-4; TRBD1 is a possible D gene (6 bases). The V end was cut by 4 bases, the J end by 8 bases, with 20 bases between. The CDR3 consists of 16 residues. Germline lookup yields CDR1 SEHNR and CDR2 FQNEAQ (reference sequence). The CDR3 sequence: CASSSALTGIGEKLFF. DNA of the CDR3: TGTGCCAGCAGCTCAGCCCTCACAGGGATAGGGGAAAAACTGTTTTTT.

In this sample, this clonotype turned up a few times. This chain uses TRBV4-1 with TRBJ2-3, with D possibly TRBD2 on 7 matching bases. This CDR3 is built from 17 residues. CDR1 is MGHRA, CDR2 YSYEKL, per germline. Trimming took 1 base from V and 2 from J, leaving 16 bases between them. CDR3 sequence reads: CASSQVRGAPLTDTQYF. In nucleotides, the CDR3 is TGCGCCAGCAGCCAAGTTCGGGGGGCCCCTCTCACAGATACGCAGTATTTT.

At least ten counts were recorded for this clonotype. J is TRBJ1-5 and V is TRBV19, with TRBD1 as a possible D gene (5 bases). Germline CDR1 reads LNHDA; CDR2 reads SQIVND (reference sequence). The CDR3 covers 16 residues. The V end was cut by 6 bases, the J end by 0 bases, with 15 bases between. Here the CDR3 reads CASSRSWGLSNQPQHF. In DNA, the CDR3 is TGTGCCAGTAGCCGGAGTTGGGGACTTAGCAATCAGCCCCAGCATTTT. The full variable domain, with the rest looked up from reference TRBV19 and TRBJ1-5, is DGGITQSPKYLFRKEGQNVTLSCEQNLNHDAMYWYRQDPGQGLRLIYYSQIVNDFQKGDIAEGYSVSREKKESFPLTVTSAQKNPTAFYLCASSRSWGLSNQPQHFGDGTRLSIL.

V and J are TRBV6-9 and TRBJ2-7; D is unclear. The ends were cut back, 3 bases at V and 4 bases at J, with 16 bases in the middle. The CDR3 covers 15 residues. Germline CDR1 MNHGY, CDR2 SVAAGI. The CDR3 region is CASSYLGHPGYEQYF. CDR3 in DNA: TGTGCCAGCAGTTACCTCGGGCACCCTGGGTACGAGCAGTACTTC.

This clonotype was observed many times. This sequence joins TRBV10-3 and TRBJ2-4; the match to TRBD2 covers 8 bases. The germline CDR1 and CDR2 sequences are ENHRY and SYGVKD. This CDR3 has 16 amino acids. V trimming: 0 bases; J trimming: 6 bases; junction bases outside the gene matches: 7. The CDR3 reads CAISESWDGTRNIQYF. Here the CDR3 DNA reads TGTGCCATCAGTGAGTCGTGGGATGGGACTAGAAACATTCAGTACTTC.

This clonotype came up a few times. The genes are TRBV4-1 and TRBJ1-1, with no clear D. This CDR3 region has 11 residues. Germline V gene sequence: CDR1 MGHRA, CDR2 YSYEKL. V was cut by 6 bases and J by 3 bases, with 5 bases left in between. The CDR3 protein is CASRVDTEAFF. The CDR3 DNA is TGCGCCAGCAGGGTGGACACTGAAGCTTTCTTT.

As for this clonotype: An end of the junction differs from the germline gene, which may be a read error. The chain is built from TRBV6-5 and TRBJ2-1; 8 positions agree with TRBD2. Per the germline V gene, CDR1 is MNHEY and CDR2 is SVGAGI. The CDR3 extends over 15 amino acids. CDR3: CASSFSGISCNEQFF. Here the CDR3 DNA reads TGTGCCAGCAGTTTTAGCGGGATATCCTGCAATGAGCAGTTCTTC.

This clonotype has ten or more counts. V usage is TRBV28 and J usage is TRBJ2-7; a possible D gene is TRBD2 (5 bases). Trimming cost V 5 bases and J 0 bases, with 14 bases left between them. This CDR3 comprises 15 residues. Germline V lookup: CDR1 MDHEN, CDR2 SYDVKM. The CDR3 DNA is TGTGCCAGCAGTAAAGGACGGGGAGTCTCCTACGAGCAGTACTTC. Amino acids: CASSKGRGVSYEQYF.

This clonotype was counted between two and nine times. The V call is TRBV29-1, the J call TRBJ1-4, with a possible D match to TRBD1 (6 bases). Trimming took off 8 bases at V and 5 bases at J, with 12 bases between the two ends. The CDR3 is 12 amino acids. Germline V lookup: CDR1 SQVTM, CDR2 ANQGSEA. The CDR3 bases are TGCAGCATAGGACAGACAAATGAAAAACTGTTTTTT. Protein: CSIGQTNEKLFF.

The genes are TRBV6-5 and TRBJ2-7; D is perhaps TRBD1 (6 bases). There are 14 residues in the CDR3. The germline V gene has CDR1 MNHEY and CDR2 SVGAGI. The V end lost 4 bases, the J end lost 4 bases, and 14 bases lay between the germline ends. CDR3: CASSLDRTGYEQYF. The CDR3 DNA reads as TGTGCCAGCAGTTTAGACAGGACCGGATACGAGCAGTACTTC.